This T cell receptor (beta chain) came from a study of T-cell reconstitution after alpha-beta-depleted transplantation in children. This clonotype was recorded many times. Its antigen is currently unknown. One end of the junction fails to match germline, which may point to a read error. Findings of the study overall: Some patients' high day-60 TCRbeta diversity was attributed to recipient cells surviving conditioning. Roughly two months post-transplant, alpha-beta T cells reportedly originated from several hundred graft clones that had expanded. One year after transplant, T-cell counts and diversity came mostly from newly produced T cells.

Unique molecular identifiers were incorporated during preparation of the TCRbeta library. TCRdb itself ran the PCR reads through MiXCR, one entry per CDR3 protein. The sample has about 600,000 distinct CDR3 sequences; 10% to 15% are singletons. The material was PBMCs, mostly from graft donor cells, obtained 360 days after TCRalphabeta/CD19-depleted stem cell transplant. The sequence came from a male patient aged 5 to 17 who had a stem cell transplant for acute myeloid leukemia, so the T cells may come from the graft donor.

The CDR3 loop reads CASSRYNEQFF. CDR3 sequence (DNA): TGCGCCAGCAGCCGCTACAATGAGCAGTTCTTC. The rearrangement uses TRBV27 and TRBJ2-1; D not certain. Germline V gives CDR1 MNHEY, CDR2 SMNVEV (reference sequence). The CDR3 is made up of 11 amino acids.